A selection of T cell receptor beta chains follows, all from one sample in a study of cytomegalovirus exposure and HLA in healthy donors. The table came from immunoSEQ multiplex PCR; TCRdb's copy has only in-frame clones and leaves some out. This sample has 95,000 to 150,000 clones, with about 76% found just once. Material: PBMCs. The receptors originated from a woman aged 55-69 years in good health and CMV-seropositive. Each CDR3 is given with its conserved first and last residue. The D gene is left open where the match is weak. Size is omitted from some rows. Given values are once, few, many or a class for expanded clones.

V gene	clone size	J gene	D gene	CDR3 DNA	CDR3 protein
TRBV4-3	.	TRBJ2-1	TRBD2	TGCGCCAGCAGCCAGGGGGGGGGAAGGGACAATGAGCAGTTCTTC	CASSQGGGRDNEQFF
TRBV4-3	.	TRBJ1-4	.	TGCGCCAGCAGCCAAGGCAGGGTCAATGAAAAACTGTTTTTT	CASSQGRVNEKLFF
TRBV7-2	.	TRBJ2-1	TRBD1	TGTGCCAGCAGCCTACAGGGGATTGACTACAATGAGCAGTTCTTC	CASSLQGIDYNEQFF
TRBV19	.	TRBJ2-5	TRBD1	TGTGCCAGTAGTCCCGTGGGACAGGTACAAGAGACCCAGTACTTC	CASSPVGQVQETQYF
TRBV7-7	.	TRBJ2-1	TRBD2	TGTGCCAGCAGCTTAGGACTAGCGTCGACAAATGAGCAGTTCTTC	CASSLGLASTNEQFF
TRBV2	.	TRBJ2-7	TRBD1	TGTGCCAGCAAACTCGACAGGGTTTACTTC	CASKLDRVYF
TRBV30	.	TRBJ1-6	.	TGTGCCTGGAAGCAGGCGACTTCACCCCTCCACTTT	CAWKQATSPLHF
TRBV4-3	.	TRBJ1-3	TRBD1	TGCGCCAGCAGCCAAAATGGACAGGGGACAACTGGAAACACCATATATTTT	CASSQNGQGTTGNTIYF
TRBV5-1	.	TRBJ1-1	TRBD1	TGCGCCAGCAGCTTGGAGGGGGCGAACACTGAAGCTTTCTTT	CASSLEGANTEAFF
TRBV4-3	.	TRBJ1-2	.	TGCGCCAGCGGCACGAGAAGATGGACTACTGGGGGAGGCTACACCTTC	CASGTRRWTTGGGYTF
TRBV7-2	.	TRBJ2-7	TRBD2	TGTGCCAGCAGCTTAGGCCCTAGCGGGACCCTCACCTACGAGCAGTACTTC	CASSLGPSGTLTYEQYF
TRBV2	.	TRBJ2-2	TRBD2	TGTGCCAGCAGACCCACTAGCGGGGGGCGTACCGGGGAGCTGTTTTTT	CASRPTSGGRTGELFF
TRBV7-3	.	TRBJ2-1	.	TGTGCCAGCAGCCCTGAATACAGCTCCTACAATGAGCAGTTCTTC	CASSPEYSSYNEQFF
TRBV15	once	TRBJ2-7	.	TGTGCCACCAGCAGAGATTTGGGCGGACAGAGCTCCTACGAGCAGTACTTC	CATSRDLGGQSSYEQYF
TRBV15	.	TRBJ2-1	TRBD2	TGTGCCACCAGCAGAGAACTAACTAGCGGGGGTATCAATGAGCAGTTCTTC	CATSRELTSGGINEQFF
TRBV27	.	TRBJ1-6	.	TGTGCCAGCAGTTTAGCGGGGAATCTGGATTCACCCCTCCACTTT	CASSLAGNLDSPLHF
TRBV13	.	TRBJ2-7	.	TGTGCCAGCAGCTCAGGGGGGGCGGGCGAGCAGTACTTC	CASSSGGAGEQYF
TRBV25-1	.	TRBJ2-3	.	TGTGCCAGCAGTGGGCAACCTTGGGATACGCAGTATTTT	CASSGQPWDTQYF
TRBV7-3	.	TRBJ2-3	.	TGTGCCAGCAGCTTAACGGTGGCAGGCAACACAGATACGCAGTATTTT	CASSLTVAGNTDTQYF
TRBV13	.	TRBJ1-1	TRBD1	TGTGCCAGCAGCTTATCTGCGGACAGGGAGAACACTGAAGCTTTCTTT	CASSLSADRENTEAFF
TRBV2	.	TRBJ2-3	.	TGTGCCAGCAGTGAAAAGGGACTTCGCACAGATACGCAGTATTTT	CASSEKGLRTDTQYF
TRBV7-3	few	TRBJ2-6	TRBD1	TGTGCCAGCAGCAAAACGGGACAGCGATCTGGGGCCAACGTCCTGACTTTC	CASSKTGQRSGANVLTF
TRBV7-3	.	TRBJ2-6	.	TGTGCCAGCAGCCGCACCATGCCAGGGACTGGGGCCAACGTCCTGACTTTC	CASSRTMPGTGANVLTF
TRBV7-9	.	TRBJ2-1	.	TGTGCCAGCAGCCAAGGGTCTAGCATGGTAAATGAGCAGTTCTTC	CASSQGSSMVNEQFF
TRBV6-1	.	TRBJ2-1	.	TGTGCCAGCAGAATCCGGGACAATGAGCAGTTCTTC	CASRIRDNEQFF
TRBV30	.	TRBJ1-6	.	TGTGCCTGGAACCTGGCGGCGAATTCACCCCTCCACTTT	CAWNLAANSPLHF
TRBV6-1	once	TRBJ1-5	.	TGTGCCAGCAGTGAAGCCTCCCCCGGGGGAAGCAATCAGCCCCAGCATTTT	CASSEASPGGSNQPQHF
TRBV2	.	TRBJ2-5	.	TGTGCCAGCAGCCTCGAGCGCCCGAGGCAGGAGACCCAGTACTTC	CASSLERPRQETQYF